This TCR beta chain was identified during a study of prognosis after radiotherapy for stage I lung cancer. Turning to the study itself: All of the patients with non-small cell lung cancer, including several who had refused surgery, were considered to be medically inoperable.

This clonotype is labeled as medium-sized. CDR3 of TCR beta was amplified from genomic DNA via a two-round multiplex PCR. First-round PCR used primers specific to each TRBV and TRBJ gene. TCRdb itself ran the multiplex PCR reads through MiXCR, one entry per CDR3 protein. The table has around 15,000 distinct CDR3 sequences, approximately 53% seen once; the top ten hold roughly 40%. The CDR3 length is 16 residues. Per the germline V gene, CDR1 is DFQATT and CDR2 is SNEGSKA (reference sequence). V shed 0 bases, J shed 3 bases, and the junction held 8 bases outside the gene matches. Other malignancies, prior chemotherapy and prior radiotherapy were absent in all patients, each of whom was node-negative on CT and PET/CT.

The V gene is TRBV20-1, the J gene TRBJ2-3, with TRBD2 matching 8 bases. This clonotype was obtained from a donor older than 45 with non-small cell lung cancer. The source material was PBMCs, sampled before or after stereotactic body radiation therapy (not recorded which). This CDR3 is CSARDQERGYTDTQYF. The CDR3 DNA follows: TGCAGTGCTAGAGATCAGGAGCGGGGGTATACAGATACGCAGTATTTT.